This record looks at one T cell receptor beta chain sequence and its context. The data were produced by immunoSEQ multiplex PCR, yet TCRdb's version contains in-frame clones alone and is incomplete. The data contain approximately 170,000 clones, more than 60% of them singletons. The source of the sample is a study of blood T cell repertoires in COVID-19. The V end lost 1 base, the J end lost 2 bases, and 10 bases lay between the germline ends. CDR3 length: 15 amino acids. The germline gives CDR1 SGHRS, CDR2 YFSETQ. The sample was peripheral blood. V gene TRBV5-1 combines with J gene TRBJ2-1, with D unresolved. The TCR was taken from a woman between 50 and 59 years old with acute or convalescent COVID-19. The CDR3 DNA sequence: TGCGCCAGCAGCTTGAGCAGCGAAGCCTACAATGAGCAGTTCTTC. Translating gives CASSLSSEAYNEQFF.